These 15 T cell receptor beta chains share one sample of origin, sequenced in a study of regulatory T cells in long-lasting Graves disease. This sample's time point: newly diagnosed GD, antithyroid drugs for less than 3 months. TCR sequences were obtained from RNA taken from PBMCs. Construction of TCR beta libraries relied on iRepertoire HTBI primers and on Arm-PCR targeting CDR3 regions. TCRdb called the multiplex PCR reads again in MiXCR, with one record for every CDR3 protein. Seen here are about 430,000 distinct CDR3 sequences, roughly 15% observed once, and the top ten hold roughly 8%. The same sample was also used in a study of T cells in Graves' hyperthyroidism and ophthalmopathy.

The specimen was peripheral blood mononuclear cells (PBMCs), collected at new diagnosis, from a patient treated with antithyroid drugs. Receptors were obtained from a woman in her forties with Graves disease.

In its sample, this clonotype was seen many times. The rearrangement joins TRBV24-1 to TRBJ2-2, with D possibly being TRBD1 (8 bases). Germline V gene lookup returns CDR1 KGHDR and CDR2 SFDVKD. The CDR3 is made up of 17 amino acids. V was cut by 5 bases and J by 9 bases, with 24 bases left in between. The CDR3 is CATSGSGGQGGRRELFF. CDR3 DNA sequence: TGTGCCACCAGTGGGAGTGGAGGACAGGGAGGGCGCCGGGAGCTGTTTTTT.

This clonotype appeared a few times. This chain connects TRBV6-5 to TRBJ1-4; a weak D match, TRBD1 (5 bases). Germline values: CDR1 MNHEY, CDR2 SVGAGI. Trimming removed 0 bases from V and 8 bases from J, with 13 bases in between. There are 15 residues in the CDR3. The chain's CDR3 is CASSYSGGSGEKLFF. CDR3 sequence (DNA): TGTGCCAGCAGTTACTCGGGGGGGAGCGGAGAAAAACTGTTTTTT.

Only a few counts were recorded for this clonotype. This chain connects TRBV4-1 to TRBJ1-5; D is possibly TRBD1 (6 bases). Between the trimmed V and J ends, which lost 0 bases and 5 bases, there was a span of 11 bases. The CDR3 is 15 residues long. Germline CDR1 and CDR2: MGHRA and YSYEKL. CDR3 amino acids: CASSQESGADQPQHF. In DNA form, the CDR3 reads TGCGCCAGCAGCCAAGAATCGGGGGCGGATCAGCCCCAGCATTTT.

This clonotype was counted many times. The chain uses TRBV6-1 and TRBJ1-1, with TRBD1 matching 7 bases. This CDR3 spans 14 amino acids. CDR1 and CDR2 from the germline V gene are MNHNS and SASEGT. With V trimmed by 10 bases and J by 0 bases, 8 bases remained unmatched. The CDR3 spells CAISRQGLNTEAFF. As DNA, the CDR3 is TGTGCCATCAGCCGACAGGGTTTGAACACTGAAGCTTTCTTT.

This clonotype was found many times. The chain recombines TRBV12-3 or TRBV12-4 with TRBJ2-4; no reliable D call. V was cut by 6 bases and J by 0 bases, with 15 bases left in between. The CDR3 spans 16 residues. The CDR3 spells CASSSQGRLAKNIQYF. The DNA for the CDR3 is TGTGCCAGCAGCTCACAAGGGCGTCTAGCCAAAAACATTCAGTACTTC.

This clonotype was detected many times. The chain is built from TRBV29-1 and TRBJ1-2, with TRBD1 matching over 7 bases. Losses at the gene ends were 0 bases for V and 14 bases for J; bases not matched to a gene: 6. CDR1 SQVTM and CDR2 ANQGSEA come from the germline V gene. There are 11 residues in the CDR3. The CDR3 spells CSVEDGDSLTF. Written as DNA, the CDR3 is TGCAGCGTTGAAGATGGGGACAGCCTAACCTTC. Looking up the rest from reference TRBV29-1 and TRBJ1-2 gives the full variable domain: SAVISQKPSRDICQRGTSLTIQCQVDSQVTMMFWYRQQPGQSLTLIATANQGSEATYESGFVIDKFPISRPNLTFSTLTVSNMSPEDSSIYLCSVEDGDSLTFGSGTRLTVV.

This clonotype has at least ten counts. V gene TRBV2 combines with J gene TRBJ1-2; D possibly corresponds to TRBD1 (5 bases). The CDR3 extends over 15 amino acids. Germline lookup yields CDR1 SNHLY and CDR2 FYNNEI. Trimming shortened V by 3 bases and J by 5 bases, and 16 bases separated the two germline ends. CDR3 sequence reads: CASSELNLGDYGYTF. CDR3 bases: TGTGCCAGCAGTGAGCTCAATTTGGGGGATTATGGCTACACCTTC.

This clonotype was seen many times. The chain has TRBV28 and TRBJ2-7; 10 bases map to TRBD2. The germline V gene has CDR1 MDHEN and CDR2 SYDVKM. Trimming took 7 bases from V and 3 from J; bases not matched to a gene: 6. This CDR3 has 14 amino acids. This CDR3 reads CASMGASGSYEQYF. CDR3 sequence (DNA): TGTGCCAGCATGGGGGCTAGCGGGAGCTACGAGCAGTACTTC. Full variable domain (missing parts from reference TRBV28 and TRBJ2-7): DVKVTQSSRYLVKRTGEKVFLECVQDMDHENMFWYRQDPGLGLRLIYFSYDVKMKEKGDIPEGYSVSREKKERFSLILESASTNQTSMYLCASMGASGSYEQYFGPGTRLTVT.

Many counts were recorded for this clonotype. The CDR3 DNA reads as TGTGCCAGCAGCCAAGACAGGGAATACGGGGAGCTGTTTTTT. Its protein is CASSQDREYGELFF. The chain has TRBV4-2 and TRBJ2-2, with a weak D call TRBD1 (5 bases). The CDR3 runs to 14 residues. Per germline, CDR1 LGHNA and CDR2 YNFKEQ. Trimming took 0 bases from V and 7 from J, leaving 9 bases between them.

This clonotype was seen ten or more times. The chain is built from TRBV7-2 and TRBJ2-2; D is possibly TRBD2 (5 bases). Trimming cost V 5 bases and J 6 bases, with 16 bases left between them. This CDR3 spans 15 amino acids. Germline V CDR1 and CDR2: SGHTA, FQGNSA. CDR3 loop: CASSLRTSGPGELFF. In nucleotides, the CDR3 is TGTGCCAGCAGCCTACGGACTTCGGGTCCCGGGGAGCTGTTTTTT.

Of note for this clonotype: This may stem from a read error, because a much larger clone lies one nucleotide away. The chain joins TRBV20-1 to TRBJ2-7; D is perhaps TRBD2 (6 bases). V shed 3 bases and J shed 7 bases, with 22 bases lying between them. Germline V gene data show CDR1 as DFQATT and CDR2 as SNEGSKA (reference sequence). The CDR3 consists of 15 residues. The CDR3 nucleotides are TGCAGTGCTAGGTCCTTAGCGGCATTCTACAATGAGCAGTACTTC. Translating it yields CSARSLAAFYNEQYF.

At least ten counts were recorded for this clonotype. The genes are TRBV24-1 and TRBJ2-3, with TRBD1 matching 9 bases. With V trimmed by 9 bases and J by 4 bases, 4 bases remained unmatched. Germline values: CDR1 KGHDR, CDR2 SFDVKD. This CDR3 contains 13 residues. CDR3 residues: CATWGQGSDTQYF. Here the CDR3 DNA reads TGTGCCACCTGGGGACAGGGATCAGATACGCAGTATTTT.

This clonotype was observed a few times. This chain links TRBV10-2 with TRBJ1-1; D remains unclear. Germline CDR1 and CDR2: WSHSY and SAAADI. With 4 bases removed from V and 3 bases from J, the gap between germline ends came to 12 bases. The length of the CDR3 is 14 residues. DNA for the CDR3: TGCGCCAGCAGTGTTGTCGGAGCGGACACTGAAGCTTTCTTT. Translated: CASSVVGADTEAFF.

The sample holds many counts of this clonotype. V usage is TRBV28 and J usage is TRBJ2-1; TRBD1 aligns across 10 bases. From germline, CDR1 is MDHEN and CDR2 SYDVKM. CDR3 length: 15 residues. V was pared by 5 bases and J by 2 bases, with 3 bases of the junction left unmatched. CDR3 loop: CASSRQGATYNEQFF. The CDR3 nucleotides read TGTGCCAGCAGTCGACAGGGGGCGACCTACAATGAGCAGTTCTTC. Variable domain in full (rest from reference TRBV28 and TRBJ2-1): DVKVTQSSRYLVKRTGEKVFLECVQDMDHENMFWYRQDPGLGLRLIYFSYDVKMKEKGDIPEGYSVSREKKERFSLILESASTNQTSMYLCASSRQGATYNEQFFGPGTRLTVL.

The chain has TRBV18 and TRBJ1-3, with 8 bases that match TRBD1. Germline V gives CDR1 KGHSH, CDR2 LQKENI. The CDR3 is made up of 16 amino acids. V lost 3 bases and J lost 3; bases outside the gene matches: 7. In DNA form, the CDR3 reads TGTGCCAGCTCACCCCTGGCAGGGGGCAGTGGAAACACCATATATTTT. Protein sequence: CASSPLAGGSGNTIYF. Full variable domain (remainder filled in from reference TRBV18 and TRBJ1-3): NAGVMQNPRHLVRRRGQEARLRCSPMKGHSHVYWYRQLPEEGLKFMVYLQKENIIDESGMPKERFSAEFPKEGPSILRIQQVVRGDSAAYFCASSPLAGGSGNTIYFGEGSWLTVV.